This passage covers 4 T cell receptor beta chains from one sample sequenced in a study of T-cell memory formation after mild COVID-19. TCRdb itself ran the 5' RACE reads through MiXCR, one entry per CDR3 protein. The sample records over 400,000 distinct CDR3 sequences, more than 20% being singletons. The specimen was PBMCs or a T cell subset sorted from them (not recorded which). The receptors stem from an adult woman who had mild COVID-19 (a few samples of this study predate the infection). Cell type and time point are not known.

This clonotype appeared a few times. The V gene is TRBV20-1, the J gene TRBJ1-4, with D uncertain. CDR3 length: 13 amino acids. V was shortened by 3 bases and J by 4 bases, with 9 bases between the two germline ends. Germline V gene data show CDR1 as DFQATT and CDR2 as SNEGSKA (reference sequence). The CDR3 spells CSASWQLNEKLFF. CDR3 nucleotides: TGCAGTGCTAGTTGGCAGCTTAATGAAAAACTGTTTTTT.

This sequence joins TRBV5-6 and TRBJ2-2; 12 bases line up with TRBD2. The V and J ends lost 4 bases and 7 bases, in that order; junction bases with no gene match: 17. This CDR3 region has 19 residues. Per germline, CDR1 SGHDT and CDR2 YYEEEE. The DNA for the CDR3 is TGTGCCAGCAGCCACAGCAGGGCGACTAGCGGGAGTTGGATCGGGGAGCTGTTTTTT. Its protein is CASSHSRATSGSWIGELFF.

This chain links TRBV7-2 with TRBJ2-3; TRBD2 is a possible D gene (7 bases). Trimming pared 5 bases from V and 0 bases from J, leaving 24 bases between. The CDR3 is 19 amino acids. In germline, CDR1 is SGHTA, CDR2 FQGNSA. As DNA, the CDR3 is TGTGCCAGCAGCCTCCTAGGGTGGGGGGGCCGTGCTAGCACAGATACGCAGTATTTT. Its translation is CASSLLGWGGRASTDTQYF.

This clonotype occurred a few times. V is TRBV5-1 and J is TRBJ2-1; 7 bases agree with TRBD2. The CDR3 contains 16 residues. Trimming removed 6 bases from V and 7 bases from J; junction bases left unmatched: 16. From germline, CDR1 is SGHRS and CDR2 YFSETQ. This CDR3 is CASTQYGGRAGNEQFF. CDR3 DNA sequence: TGCGCCAGCACCCAGTATGGAGGGAGGGCCGGGAATGAGCAGTTCTTC.